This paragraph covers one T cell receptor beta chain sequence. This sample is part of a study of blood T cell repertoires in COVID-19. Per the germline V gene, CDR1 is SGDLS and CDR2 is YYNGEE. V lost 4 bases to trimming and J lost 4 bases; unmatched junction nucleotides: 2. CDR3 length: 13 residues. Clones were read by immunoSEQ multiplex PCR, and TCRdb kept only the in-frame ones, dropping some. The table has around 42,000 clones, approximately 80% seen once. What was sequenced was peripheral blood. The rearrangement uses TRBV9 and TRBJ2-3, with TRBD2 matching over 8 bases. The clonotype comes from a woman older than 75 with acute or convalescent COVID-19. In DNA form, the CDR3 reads TGTGCCAGCAGCAACGGGGGGGCAGATACGCAGTATTTT. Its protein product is CASSNGGADTQYF.